The present T cell receptor beta chain was sequenced within a study of monozygotic twins with cystic fibrosis. General observations from the study: In 13 of 16 pairs, V gene usage was closest to the co-twin's. Monozygotic CF twins shared more identical nucleotide clonotypes than unrelated patients.

The germline V and J ends were trimmed by 3 bases and 4 bases, with 9 bases remaining between them. Per germline, CDR1 LNHDA and CDR2 SQIVND (reference sequence). The CDR3 consists of 14 residues. Clones were read by immunoSEQ multiplex PCR, and TCRdb kept only the in-frame ones, dropping some. The top ten clones hold about 0.69% of a sample with approximately 14,000 clones, 85% to 90% of them seen once. Only one count was recorded for this clone. The antigen remains unidentified. This TCR was recovered from a boy aged 10-17 years with cystic fibrosis. The genes are TRBV19 and TRBJ2-2; D unresolved. Sample: blood. The CDR3 DNA reads as TGTGCCAGTAGTATCAACAGCCTCACCGGGGAGCTGTTTTTT. Translating gives CASSINSLTGELFF. The whole variable domain, remainder taken from reference TRBV19 and TRBJ2-2, is DGGITQSPKYLFRKEGQNVTLSCEQNLNHDAMYWYRQDPGQGLRLIYYSQIVNDFQKGDIAEGYSVSREKKESFPLTVTSAQKNPTAFYLCASSINSLTGELFFGEGSRLTVL.